This T cell receptor (beta chain) was sequenced in a study of blood T cells in healthy people across ages. Study-wide context: There was about one barcoded beta molecule captured by template switching per two T cells.

Then a second PCR, running about 6 to 12 cycles, was carried out with a sample-barcoded 5' primer and a J-beta primer mix. MiXCR, run by TCRdb on the 5' RACE reads, gives a single entry per CDR3 protein. Here the sample spans 600,000 to 1,000,000 distinct CDR3 sequences, roughly 25% being singletons. This clonotype was recorded at least ten times. Its antigen is still unknown. Study conclusions and caveats: No conclusive comparison of naive versus antigen-experienced cells was possible with unsorted PBMCs.

V was pared by 6 bases and J by 0 bases, with 8 bases of the junction left unmatched. Per the germline V gene, CDR1 is DFQATT and CDR2 is SNEGSKA (reference sequence). The CDR3 sequence is 15 residues long. In addition, the sample was reused for a study of T cells of mothers and their children. This second study notes: A few healthy Caucasian mothers, along with their six children, were the donors. Mothers gave over 10 million TCR beta CDR3 reads each, and children about 3 million each.

The chain is built from TRBV20-1 and TRBJ1-2; 9 bases agree with TRBD1. Sequenced material: blood. The clonotype was recovered from a boy aged 5-17 years in good health. In DNA, the CDR3 is TGCAGTGCCGTCCGGGGACAGGGCGCTAACTATGGCTACACCTTC. Translating gives CSAVRGQGANYGYTF.